This T cell receptor beta chain stems from a study of cytomegalovirus exposure and HLA in healthy donors. General observations from the study: A highly shared variant cluster was judged a likely technical artifact. At a 0.05 false discovery rate, a later analysis found approximately 15,000 TCR beta sequences to be associated with HLA alleles. Later analysis showed most CMV-associated TCR beta chains appearing HLA-restricted.

Regarding this clone: Its matching antigen is unknown. One junction end disagrees with the germline gene, perhaps due to a read error.

With 60 Vbeta and 13 Jbeta primers, the PCR was carried out. Generated by immunoSEQ multiplex PCR, the TCRdb table keeps only in-frame clones and is missing some. The sample carries about 130,000 clones, around three quarters recorded once. CDR3 length equals 14 residues. Germline CDR1 is MRHNA and CDR2 is SNTAGT. V usage is TRBV6-4 and J usage is TRBJ2-7; 9 bases are a match to TRBD1. The sequence came from a man between 35 and 55 years old in good health and CMV-seronegative. The sample taken for sequencing was PBMCs. The CDR3: CASTDRDREHEQYF. The DNA of the CDR3 is TGTGCCAGCACTGACCGGGACAGGGAGCACGAGCAGTACTTC.